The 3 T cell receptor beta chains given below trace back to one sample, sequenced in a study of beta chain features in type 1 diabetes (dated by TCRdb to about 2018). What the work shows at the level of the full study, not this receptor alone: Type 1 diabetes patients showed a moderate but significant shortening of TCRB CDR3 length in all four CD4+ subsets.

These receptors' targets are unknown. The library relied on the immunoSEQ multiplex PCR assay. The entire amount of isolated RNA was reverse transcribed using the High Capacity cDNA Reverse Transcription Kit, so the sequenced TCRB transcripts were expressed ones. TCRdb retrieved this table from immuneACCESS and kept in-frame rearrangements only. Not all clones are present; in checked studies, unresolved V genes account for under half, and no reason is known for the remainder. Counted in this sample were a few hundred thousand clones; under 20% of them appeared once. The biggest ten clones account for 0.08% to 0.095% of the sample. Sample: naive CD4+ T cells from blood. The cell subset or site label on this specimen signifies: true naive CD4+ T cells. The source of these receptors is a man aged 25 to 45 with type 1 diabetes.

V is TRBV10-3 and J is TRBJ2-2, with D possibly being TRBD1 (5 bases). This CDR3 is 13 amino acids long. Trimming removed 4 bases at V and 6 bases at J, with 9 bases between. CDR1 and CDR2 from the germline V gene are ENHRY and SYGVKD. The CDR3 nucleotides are TGTGCCATCAGTGGCAGGGAAGCCGGGGAGCTGTTTTTT. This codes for CAISGREAGELFF.

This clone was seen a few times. CDR3 in amino acids: CSVGTGEVRQFF. CDR3 sequence (DNA): TGCAGCGTCGGGACAGGGGAGGTTAGGCAGTTCTTC. The chain joins TRBV29-1 to TRBJ2-1, with 10 positions matching TRBD1. Looked up from germline, CDR1 is SQVTM and CDR2 is ANQGSEA. V was clipped by 6 bases and J by 12 bases; unmatched bases: 8. The CDR3 sequence is 12 residues long.

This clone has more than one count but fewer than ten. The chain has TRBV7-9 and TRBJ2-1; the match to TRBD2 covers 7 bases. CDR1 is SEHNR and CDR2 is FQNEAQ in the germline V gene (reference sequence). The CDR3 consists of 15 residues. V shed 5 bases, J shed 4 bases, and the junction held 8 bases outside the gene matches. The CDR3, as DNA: TGTGCCAGCAGCGCACCTAGCGGAGAATACAATGAGCAGTTCTTC. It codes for CASSAPSGEYNEQFF.